What follows is one T cell receptor (beta chain) and its context. The specificity of this receptor is unknown. The record has no base qualities; no much larger clone is one base away. Using the deep immunoSEQ assay, multiplex PCR amplified TCR CDR3 regions from genomic DNA. Extracted genomic DNA from each cell subset was spread evenly across all wells of several immunoSEQ 96-well plates, with each plate serving as a replicate. For sorted subsets, each replicate PCR was loaded with about 0.2 ug genomic DNA, equivalent to about 30,000 T cell genomes. Purified libraries were measured with a Qubit 3.0 fluorometer, size-checked on a Bioanalyzer 2100, and measured again with the KAPA Library Quantification kit. Every immunoSEQ 96-well plate was sequenced on a dedicated single-read 150-cycle Illumina NextSeq 550 flow cell. On the authors' methods: Because the immunoSEQ output included only junctional sequences and no quality scores, the filtering could not be the same as the filtering used for full-length reads. To assign V/J genes and CDR3, sequences were annotated against IMGT germline references using PyIR, a Python wrapper for IgBLAST v1.9. Reads were removed for weak V/J assignments (E-value above 1e-6), missing CDR3, stop codons, out-of-frame junctions, or ambiguous translated residues. V3J clonotypes were defined by identical inferred V gene, J gene, and CDR3 amino acid sequence. To compute the percentage overlap between repertoires, the number of shared unique clonotypes was divided by the size of the smaller repertoire. RTK rarefaction, the Chao1 estimator, and Recon v2.1 estimates of unobserved clonotypes were used to assess repertoire richness. OLGA was used to compute generation probabilities for all TCRbeta clonotypes that the gDNA method yielded from a handful of donors. Held by TCRdb, this immuneACCESS table contains in-frame sequences only and omits some clones. Under half of the omission traces to an unresolved V gene where checked; the cause of the rest is unknown. From that table come the V and J calls and clone size; the DNA was used to work out D and trimming. This sample is represented by some 1.5 million clones; 98% of them were singletons. The top ten constitute around 0.47% of the sample.

The donors were healthy, HIV-negative adults who had no recently reported acute infections or vaccinations. Only Caucasian adults living in Nashville, Tennessee, USA were represented among the donors. Magnetic negative selection was used to enrich CD4+ T cells, after which naive cells were positively selected on CD45RA and the negative fraction became the memory subset. Blood was collected by leukapheresis, and PBMCs were isolated by Ficoll-Histopaque density gradient centrifugation and then cryopreserved in liquid nitrogen vapor phase. Analytical flow cytometry was used to check the purity and quantity of every magnetically sorted T cell population. Genomic DNA was isolated from each sorted fraction and quantified by UV absorbance on a Nanodrop 2000c. These data come from a study of shared clonotypes between healthy human individuals (dated by TCRdb to 2019 to 2021). Background on the whole study: Two women and a few men aged 18 to 49 years were included in the cohort. For each donor, CD4 naive and CD4 memory were each run on three plates, CD8 naive on two plates, and CD8 memory on one plate. The study deeply sequenced blood TCR repertoires of roughly five healthy adults to estimate repertoire size and the extent of clonotype sharing between individuals. Different laboratories and diverse techniques were used to prepare libraries and sequence TCR repertoires, to increase sequencing depth and limit assay-specific biases. Each donor's leukapheresis produced roughly between about 0.8 and 10 billion PBMCs.

Study-level results and caveats: Compared with non-shared clonotypes, clonotypes shared by all four sorted-subset donors had higher generation probabilities. Because the study included only a small number of donors, the genetic and exposure-history diversity represented was limited. Sharing across several donors was observed for roughly 5.4% of naive CD4, over 3% of naive CD8, over 2% of memory CD4, and around 0.4% of memory CD8 clonotypes. Sampling was restricted to blood, and TCR repertoires in tissues likely differ from the TCR repertoires found in blood. Pairwise subsampling indicated that sequencing depth was expected to affect the degree of clonotype sharing among donors. Incomplete sequencing was indicated by rarefaction of sorted-subset datasets, despite the large sequencing depth. Naive subsets generally had larger estimated clonotype richness than memory subsets.

This receptor was obtained from a man aged 30 to 45 in good health. The sample comprised naive CD4+ T cells sorted from blood. Taken with the paper, the label for cell subset or site translates to: CD45RA+ positively selected.

The nucleotides are TGTGCCAGCAGCTTAATAGAGGGTCAGCCCCAGCATTTT. Its protein product is CASSLIEGQPQHF. The rearrangement combines TRBV7-3 with TRBJ1-5; no D gene call is confident. V loses 1 base, J loses 6 bases, and the germline ends lie 7 bases apart. Sequences SGHTA (CDR1) and FQGTGA (CDR2) are obtained from the germline V gene. Its CDR3 holds 13 amino acids, cysteine through phenylalanine. Only CDR3 DNA remains: 39 bases, in frame from the first base.